This T cell receptor beta chain was profiled in a study of cytomegalovirus exposure and HLA in healthy donors. Whole-study results and caveats: A few CMV-associated chains were confirmed in vitro to be specific for CMV antigens.

This clone appeared a few times. Antigen: not known. The repertoire was sequenced with immunoSEQ multiplex PCR; TCRdb's copy has only in-frame clones and lacks some. This table holds roughly 200,000 clones, roughly three quarters found once. The CDR3 contains 16 residues. The ends lost 4 bases at V and 1 base at J; junction bases unmatched: 4. Germline CDR1 and CDR2: LNHDA and SQIVND (reference sequence). Specimen: PBMCs. J is TRBJ2-6 and V is TRBV19; 7 positions agree with TRBD1. This TCR derives from a woman in her twenties or thirties in good health and CMV-seronegative. For the CDR3, the DNA is TGTGCCAGTAGTAGAAAACAGGGGTCTGGGGCCAACGTCCTGACTTTC. This codes for CASSRKQGSGANVLTF.